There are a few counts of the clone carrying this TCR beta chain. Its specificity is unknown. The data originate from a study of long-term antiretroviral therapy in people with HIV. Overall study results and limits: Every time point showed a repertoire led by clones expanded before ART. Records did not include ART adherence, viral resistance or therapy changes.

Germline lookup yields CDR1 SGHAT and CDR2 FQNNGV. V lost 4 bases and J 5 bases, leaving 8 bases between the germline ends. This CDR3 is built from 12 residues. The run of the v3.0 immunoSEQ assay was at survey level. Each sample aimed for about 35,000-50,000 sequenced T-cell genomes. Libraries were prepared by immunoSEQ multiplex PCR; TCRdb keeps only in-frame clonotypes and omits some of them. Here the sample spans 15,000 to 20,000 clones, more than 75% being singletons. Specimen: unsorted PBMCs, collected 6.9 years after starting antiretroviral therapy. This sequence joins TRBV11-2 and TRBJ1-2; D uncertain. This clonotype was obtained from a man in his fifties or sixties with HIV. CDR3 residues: CASSSGSYGYTF. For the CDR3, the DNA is TGTGCCAGCAGCTCCGGGAGTTATGGCTACACCTTC.